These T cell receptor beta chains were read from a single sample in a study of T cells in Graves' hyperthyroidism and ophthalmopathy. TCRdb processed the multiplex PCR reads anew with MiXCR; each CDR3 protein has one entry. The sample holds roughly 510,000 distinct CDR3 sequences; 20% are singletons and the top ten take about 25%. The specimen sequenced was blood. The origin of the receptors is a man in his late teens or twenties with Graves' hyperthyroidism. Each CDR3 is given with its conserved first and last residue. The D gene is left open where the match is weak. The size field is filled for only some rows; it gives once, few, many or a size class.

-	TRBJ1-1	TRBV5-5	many	CASSLNLEAFF	TGTGCCAGCAGCTTGAACCTGGAAGCTTTCTTT
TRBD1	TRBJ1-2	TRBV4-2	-	CASSGLTGEDGYTF	TGTGCCAGCAGCGGATTGACAGGGGAAGATGGCTACACCTTC
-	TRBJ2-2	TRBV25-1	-	CASSEPRDTGELFF	TGTGCCAGCAGTGAGCCCAGGGACACCGGGGAGCTGTTTTTT
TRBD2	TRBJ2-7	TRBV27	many	CASSSGGSTYEQYF	TGTGCCAGCAGTTCGGGAGGGTCAACCTACGAGCAGTACTTC
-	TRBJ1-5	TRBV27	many	CASGPTTANQPQHF	TGTGCCAGCGGTCCGACTACGGCCAATCAGCCCCAGCATTTT
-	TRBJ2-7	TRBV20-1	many	CSAIGGHSYEQYF	TGCAGTGCTATCGGGGGGCACTCCTACGAGCAGTACTTC
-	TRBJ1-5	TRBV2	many	CASSEARWAQHF	TGTGCCAGCAGTGAAGCGCGGTGGGCCCAGCATTTT
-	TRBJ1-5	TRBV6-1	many	CASSEGHPGDQPQHF	TGTGCCAGCAGTGAAGGACATCCCGGGGATCAGCCCCAGCATTTT
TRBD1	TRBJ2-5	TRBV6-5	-	CASSGTGPTQYF	TGTGCCAGCAGCGGGACAGGTCCGACCCAGTACTTC
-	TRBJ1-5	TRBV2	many	CASSGDSMGEPQHF	TGTGCCAGCAGTGGAGACAGTATGGGGGAGCCCCAGCATTTT
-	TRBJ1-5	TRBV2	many	CASSESKNQPQHF	TGTGCCAGCAGTGAATCGAAGAATCAGCCCCAGCATTTT
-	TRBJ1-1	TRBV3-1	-	CASSQPAGEAFF	TGTGCCAGCAGCCAACCGGCGGGGGAAGCTTTCTTT
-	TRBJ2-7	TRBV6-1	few	CASSVPGPRTYEQYF	TGTGCCAGCAGCGTTCCGGGACCCAGAACCTACGAGCAGTACTTC
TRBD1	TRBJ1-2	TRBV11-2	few	CASSPAGGGYGYTF	TGTGCCAGCAGCCCAGCAGGGGGCGGTTATGGCTACACCTTC
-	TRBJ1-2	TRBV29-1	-	CSVADGNGYGYTF	TGCAGCGTTGCCGACGGTAATGGCTATGGCTACACCTTC
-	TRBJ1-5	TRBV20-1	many	CSARRSGNQPQHF	TGCAGTGCTAGACGGTCAGGGAATCAGCCCCAGCATTTT
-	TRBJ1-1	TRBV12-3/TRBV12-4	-	CASSPWDDTEAFF	TGTGCCAGCAGTCCCTGGGATGACACTGAAGCTTTCTTT
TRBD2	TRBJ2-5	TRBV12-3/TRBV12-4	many	CASSNPQSTSAVGETQYF	TGTGCCAGCAGTAACCCTCAAAGCACTAGCGCCGTCGGGGAGACCCAGTACTTC
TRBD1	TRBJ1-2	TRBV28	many	CASSLTDRASYTF	TGTGCCAGCAGTCTCACGGACAGGGCGAGCTACACCTTC
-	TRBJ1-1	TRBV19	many	CATSPTGMNTEAFF	TGTGCCACCTCCCCCACAGGAATGAACACTGAAGCTTTCTTT
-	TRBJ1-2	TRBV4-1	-	CASSQEPGVGYGYTF	TGCGCCAGCAGCCAAGAACCAGGCGTTGGGTATGGCTACACCTTC
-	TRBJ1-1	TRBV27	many	CASSGLLNTEAFF	TGTGCCAGCAGTGGTTTACTGAACACTGAAGCTTTCTTT
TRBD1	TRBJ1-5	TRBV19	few	CASTRTGGEPQHF	TGTGCCAGTACCCGGACAGGAGGGGAGCCCCAGCATTTT
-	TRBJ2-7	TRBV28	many	CASLSTPGVYEQYF	TGTGCCAGCCTTAGTACCCCGGGGGTATACGAGCAGTACTTC
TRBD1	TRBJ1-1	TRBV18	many	CASSLRGIEAFF	TGTGCCAGCTCCCTCAGGGGGATTGAAGCTTTCTTT
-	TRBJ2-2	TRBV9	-	CASSVGDGELFF	TGTGCCAGCAGCGTAGGGGACGGGGAGCTGTTTTTT
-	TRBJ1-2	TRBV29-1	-	CSVERGGGGYTF	TGCAGCGTGGAACGTGGGGGCGGTGGCTACACCTTC
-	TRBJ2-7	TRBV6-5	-	CASSSSRVNSYEQYF	TGTGCCAGCAGTTCTTCAAGGGTTAACTCCTACGAGCAGTACTTC
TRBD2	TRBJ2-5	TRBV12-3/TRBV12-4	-	CASRARGAAQETQYF	TGTGCCAGCAGAGCGCGGGGGGCGGCCCAAGAGACCCAGTACTTC
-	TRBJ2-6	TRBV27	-	CASSLSPTGANVLTF	TGTGCCAGCAGTTTATCCCCTACTGGGGCCAACGTCCTGACTTTC
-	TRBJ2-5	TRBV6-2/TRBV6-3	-	CASSYAGPGETQYF	TGTGCCAGCAGTTACGCTGGACCCGGAGAGACCCAGTACTTC
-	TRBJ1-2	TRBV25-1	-	CASSESGSSYGYTF	TGTGCCAGCAGTGAATCGGGCAGCTCCTATGGCTACACCTTC
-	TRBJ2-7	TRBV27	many	CASSPGTRTNEQYF	TGTGCCAGCAGTCCCGGGACTCGAACGAACGAGCAGTACTTC
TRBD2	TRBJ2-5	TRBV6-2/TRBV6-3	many	CASSRTSGGLETQYF	TGTGCCAGCAGCAGGACTAGCGGGGGTCTGGAGACCCAGTACTTC
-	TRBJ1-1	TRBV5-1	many	CASRDLGRNTEAFF	TGCGCCAGCAGAGATCTCGGGAGGAACACTGAAGCTTTCTTT